This TCR beta chain comes out of a study of beta chain features in type 1 diabetes. Findings and caveats of the study: Lower insertion and higher deletion counts appeared at VDJ junctions in type 1 diabetes patients. Patients showed naive, central memory and Treg TCRB repertoires that appeared more similar than those of healthy donors. Shorter templates may be favored by PCR, equally so in patients and controls.

Looked up from germline, CDR1 is SGHTA and CDR2 is FQGNSA. This CDR3 contains 15 residues. The V gene lost 3 bases and the J gene lost 3 bases, with 15 bases spanning the gap. Points on this clone: The antigen remains unidentified.

The authors reverse transcribed all of the isolated RNA, so sequencing captured expressed TCRB transcripts. Profiling relied on immunoSEQ multiplex PCR, and the TCRdb table lists in-frame clones only, not all of them. The table records under 250,000 clones, about 11% of them present only once. The J gene is TRBJ2-7, the V gene TRBV7-2, with D tentatively TRBD2 (6 bases). This sequence originates from a man aged 18-30 years in good health. The sequenced sample was central memory CD4+ T cells from blood. The CDR3 bases are TGTGCCAGCAGCTTTGGAGGGACCCGCCTCTACGAGCAGTACTTC. Residues: CASSFGGTRLYEQYF.